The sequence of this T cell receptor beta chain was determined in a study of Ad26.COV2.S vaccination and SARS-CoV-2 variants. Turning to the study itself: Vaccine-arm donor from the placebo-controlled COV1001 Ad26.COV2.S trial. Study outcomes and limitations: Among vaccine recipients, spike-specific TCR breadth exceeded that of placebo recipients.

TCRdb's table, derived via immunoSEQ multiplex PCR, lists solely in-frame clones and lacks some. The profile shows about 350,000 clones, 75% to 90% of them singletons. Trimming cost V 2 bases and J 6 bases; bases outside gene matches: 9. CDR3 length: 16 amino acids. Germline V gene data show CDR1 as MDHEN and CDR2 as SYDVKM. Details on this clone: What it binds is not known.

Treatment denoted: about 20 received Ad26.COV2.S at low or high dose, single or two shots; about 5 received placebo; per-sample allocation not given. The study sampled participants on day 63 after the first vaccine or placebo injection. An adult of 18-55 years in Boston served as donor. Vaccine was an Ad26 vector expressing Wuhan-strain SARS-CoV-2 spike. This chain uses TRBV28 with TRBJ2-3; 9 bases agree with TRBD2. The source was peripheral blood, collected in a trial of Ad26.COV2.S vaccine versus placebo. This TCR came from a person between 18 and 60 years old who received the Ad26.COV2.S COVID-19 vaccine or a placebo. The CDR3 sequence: CASSLPAGGPTDTQYF. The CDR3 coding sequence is TGTGCCAGCAGTTTACCGGCGGGAGGGCCAACCGATACGCAGTATTTT.